A selection of T cell receptor beta chains follows, all from one sample in a study of blood T cell repertoires in COVID-19. Clones were read by immunoSEQ multiplex PCR, and TCRdb kept only the in-frame ones, dropping some. This table has 95,000 to 150,000 clones, about four fifths appearing once. Sequences were obtained from peripheral blood. Every receptor here comes from an elderly woman with acute or convalescent COVID-19. Each CDR3 is given with its conserved first and last residue. D genes are given only for firm matches. Size values are once, few and many counts, or a class for expanded clones, and some rows have none.

J | size | V | D | DNA | CDR3
TRBJ1-1 | once | TRBV7-2 | NA | TGTGCCAGCAGCTTAGCGCAGGGGTACACTGAAGCTTTCTTT | CASSLAQGYTEAFF
TRBJ2-5 | NA | TRBV28 | NA | TGTGCCACTGGTAGGAGACCAGAGACCCAGTACTTC | CATGRRPETQYF
TRBJ2-3 | few | TRBV24-1 | NA | TGTGCCACCAGTGATTTCAGGTCCTGGGAGAAGTATTTT | CATSDFRSWEKYF
TRBJ2-7 | NA | TRBV10-2 | NA | TGCGCCAGCAGTGGGTTCGGGGATTACGAGCAGTACTTC | CASSGFGDYEQYF
TRBJ2-7 | NA | TRBV27 | NA | TGTGCCAGCGGGCTTGAAGCCAGAACCTACGAGCAGTACTTC | CASGLEARTYEQYF
TRBJ2-1 | NA | TRBV11-3 | TRBD2 | TGTGCCAGCAGCTTAGGACTAGCTAATGAGCAGTTCTTC | CASSLGLANEQFF
TRBJ2-5 | NA | TRBV7-8 | NA | TGTGCCAGCAGCTTATTCGTACGGGGGACCCAGTACTTC | CASSLFVRGTQYF
TRBJ2-2 | NA | TRBV18 | TRBD1 | TGTGCCAGCTCCCCGACGACAGGGGGCTACACCGGGGAGCTGTTTTTT | CASSPTTGGYTGELFF
TRBJ2-2 | NA | TRBV5-1 | NA | TGCGCCAGCGGGCGGGACAGGAACACCGGGGAGCTGTTTTTT | CASGRDRNTGELFF
TRBJ2-5 | NA | TRBV20-1 | NA | TGCAGTGCTAGAGCGGGAGAGACCCAGTACTTC | CSARAGETQYF
TRBJ2-1 | NA | TRBV6-2/TRBV6-3 | TRBD2 | TGTGCCAGCAGTTACTCGAGGGGTCTAGCGGGAGGGCACAATGAGCAGTTCTTC | CASSYSRGLAGGHNEQFF
TRBJ2-5 | NA | TRBV21-1 | NA | TGTGCCAGCAGCAACACCAGGGGGCGCCTAGAGACCCAGTACTTC | CASSNTRGRLETQYF
TRBJ2-7 | NA | TRBV7-6 | TRBD2 | TGTGCCAGCAGCTCAACTAGCGGGGCTTACGAGCAGTACTTC | CASSSTSGAYEQYF
TRBJ1-2 | NA | TRBV11-1 | NA | TGTGCCAGCCGAACGGGGTTTGGTGCTAACTATGGCTACACCTTC | CASRTGFGANYGYTF
TRBJ1-1 | NA | TRBV6-5 | NA | TGTGCCAGCAGTTATTTCCGGAACACTGAAGCTTTCTTT | CASSYFRNTEAFF
TRBJ1-1 | NA | TRBV7-9 | NA | TGTGCCAGCAGCTTGGGAGTTATGAACACTGAAGCTTTCTTT | CASSLGVMNTEAFF
TRBJ2-7 | NA | TRBV7-8 | NA | TGTGCCAGCAGCTTAGTTCCCAGGGCCTACGAGCAGTACTTC | CASSLVPRAYEQYF
TRBJ2-7 | NA | TRBV15 | TRBD1 | TGTGCCACCAGCAGAGAAGGCCCCCGGGACAGGGCCGAGCAGTACTTC | CATSREGPRDRAEQYF
TRBJ2-1 | NA | TRBV7-2 | TRBD2 | TGTGCCAGCAGCCGCGGACTAGCGGTCAATGAGCAGTTCTTC | CASSRGLAVNEQFF
TRBJ1-4 | NA | TRBV6-5 | NA | TGTGCCAGCAGTTCCCGGGGGGGAGGTAAAAAACTGTTTTTT | CASSSRGGGKKLFF
TRBJ2-3 | NA | TRBV7-9 | TRBD1 | TGTGCCAGAACCAACTCCTGGGGACAGAGCACAGATACGCAGTATTTT | CARTNSWGQSTDTQYF
TRBJ1-5 | NA | TRBV27 | NA | TGTGCCAGCAGTACCTGGGCAGATCAGCCCCAGCATTTT | CASSTWADQPQHF
TRBJ1-5 | NA | TRBV7-2 | NA | TGTGCCAGCAGCTTTACACCTAGCAATCAGCCCCAGCATTTT | CASSFTPSNQPQHF
TRBJ1-1 | NA | TRBV29-1 | TRBD1 | TGCAGCGCCCGGGACAGTCGAGTTAACACTGAAGCTTTCTTT | CSARDSRVNTEAFF
TRBJ1-3 | NA | TRBV19 | NA | TGTGCCAGTAGTAGGGGGCTAGAGCTCTCTGGAAACACCATATATTTT | CASSRGLELSGNTIYF
TRBJ1-6 | NA | TRBV27 | NA | TGTGCCAGCAGTTTAACAATTCCGGTGAGCGGAATTCTCAACCTTAATTCACCCCTCCACTTT | CASSLTIPVSGILNLNSPLHF
TRBJ2-5 | NA | TRBV30 | TRBD2 | TGTGCCTGGAGTCTAGCGGGTAGGGAGACCCAGTACTTC | CAWSLAGRETQYF
TRBJ2-3 | NA | TRBV2 | NA | TGTGCCAGCAGTGAATTAGTAGTTTCAGATACGCAGTATTTT | CASSELVVSDTQYF
TRBJ1-1 | NA | TRBV29-1 | TRBD1 | TGCAGCGGTTCGGGACAGCTGAACACTGAAGCTTTCTTT | CSGSGQLNTEAFF